This is a list of T cell receptor beta chains from one sample in a study of OX40 agonist ivuxolimab in advanced cancers. Assay: immunoSEQ multiplex PCR; the TCRdb copy retains only in-frame clones and omits some. The table has roughly 61,000 clones, about nine tenths seen once. The input for sequencing was CD4+ or CD8+ T cells sorted from blood, taken in a trial of the OX40 agonist ivuxolimab. The origin of the receptors is an adult with an advanced solid tumor such as melanoma, head and neck, liver or kidney cancer. The CDR3 runs from the conserved cysteine through the conserved F or W. D genes are given only for firm matches. Size is stated for part of the rows, as once, few or many counts, or as a class when the clone is expanded.

>NA|TRBJ1-5|NA|TRBV29-1|15
CSVPGRRPGNQPQHF
TGCAGCGTCCCCGGCAGGCGGCCGGGCAATCAGCCCCAGCATTTT
>NA|TRBJ2-5|NA|TRBV30|13
CAWLESGWETQYF
TGTGCCTGGCTTGAAAGCGGGTGGGAGACCCAGTACTTC
>NA|TRBJ1-5|NA|TRBV4-3|17
CASSQDRADYSNQPQHF
TGCGCCAGCAGCCAAGATCGGGCAGACTATAGCAATCAGCCCCAGCATTTT
>NA|TRBJ2-3|NA|TRBV5-6|16
CASSMQETFSTDTQYF
TGTGCCAGCAGCATGCAGGAGACCTTCAGCACAGATACGCAGTATTTT
>NA|TRBJ1-1|NA|TRBV4-2|13
CASSQDRTVEAFF
TGTGCCAGCAGCCAAGATCGGACCGTAGAAGCTTTCTTT
>NA|TRBJ1-1|NA|TRBV2|14
CASSRRGMNTEAFF
TGTGCCAGCAGTCGCAGGGGCATGAACACTGAAGCTTTCTTT
>once|TRBJ2-1|NA|TRBV6-5|15
CASSYSLSLYNEQFF
TGTGCCAGCAGTTACTCGCTGAGCCTTTACAATGAGCAGTTCTTC
>few|TRBJ2-4|NA|TRBV28|16
CASSLHARGAKNIQYF
TGTGCCAGCAGTCTCCACGCCAGGGGTGCCAAAAACATTCAGTACTTC
>NA|TRBJ2-3|NA|TRBV7-2|14
CASSFISSTDTQYF
TGTGCCAGCAGCTTCATTTCTAGCACAGATACGCAGTATTTT
>NA|TRBJ2-1|TRBD2|TRBV6-5|15
CASGGREGIANEQFF
TGTGCCAGCGGCGGGAGAGAAGGGATAGCCAATGAGCAGTTCTTC
>NA|TRBJ1-2|NA|TRBV28|15
CASEEPPRGRYGYTF
TGTGCCAGCGAGGAACCTCCCAGGGGACGATATGGCTACACCTTC
>NA|TRBJ2-1|TRBD2|TRBV4-1|15
CASSQAPGLASEQFF
TGCGCCAGCAGCCAAGCTCCGGGACTAGCGTCTGAGCAGTTCTTC
>NA|TRBJ2-1|TRBD2|TRBV6-1|15
CASSEVGTSYDEQFF
TGTGCCAGCAGTGAAGTCGGGACTAGCTACGATGAGCAGTTCTTC
>NA|TRBJ1-4|NA|TRBV10-3|15
CAISEATGIEEKLFF
TGTGCCATCAGTGAGGCGACAGGAATTGAAGAAAAACTGTTTTTT
>NA|TRBJ1-1|NA|TRBV4-3|14
CASSHFWGETEAFF
TGCGCCAGCAGCCACTTTTGGGGGGAAACTGAAGCTTTCTTT
>NA|TRBJ1-2|NA|TRBV4-2|16
CASSQDGPGENYGYTF
TGTGCCAGCAGCCAAGACGGTCCAGGAGAAAACTATGGCTACACCTTC
>NA|TRBJ2-6|TRBD1|TRBV30|17
CAWSGGQVPTGANVLTF
TGTGCCTGGAGTGGGGGACAGGTCCCCACTGGGGCCAACGTCCTGACTTTC
>NA|TRBJ2-7|TRBD1|TRBV19|14
CASSNRGTVYEQYF
TGTGCCAGTAGTAACAGGGGGACGGTCTACGAGCAGTACTTC
>NA|TRBJ1-3|NA|TRBV11-3|19
CASSPFFPPNREDSNTIYF
TGTGCCAGCAGCCCCTTTTTTCCCCCAAACAGGGAGGATAGTAACACCATATATTTT
>few|TRBJ2-3|NA|TRBV9|13
CASSVVSTDTQYF
TGTGCCAGCAGCGTAGTTAGTACAGATACGCAGTATTTT
>NA|TRBJ2-1|NA|TRBV5-5|14
CASSLAGGRHEQFF
TGTGCCAGCAGCTTGGCGGGGGGCCGGCATGAGCAGTTCTTC
>NA|TRBJ2-3|TRBD1|TRBV15|14
CATTGTGVTDTQYF
TGTGCCACCACCGGGACAGGGGTCACAGATACGCAGTATTTT
>NA|TRBJ2-1|TRBD1|TRBV11-2|15
CASSFDRGSYNEQFF
TGTGCCAGCAGCTTCGACAGGGGGTCCTACAATGAGCAGTTCTTC
>NA|TRBJ2-1|TRBD2|TRBV5-1|18
CASSLVILRGDSYNEQFF
TGCGCCAGCAGCTTGGTTATATTGCGGGGGGACTCCTACAATGAGCAGTTCTTC
>NA|TRBJ2-7|TRBD1|TRBV19|13
CASSQTGMREQYF
TGTGCCAGTAGCCAGACAGGGATGAGGGAGCAGTACTTC
>NA|TRBJ2-7|NA|TRBV6-1|11
CASRTAYEQYF
TGTGCCAGCAGAACAGCCTACGAGCAGTACTTC
>NA|TRBJ2-3|NA|TRBV6-1|15
CASSEETVRTDTQYF
TGTGCCAGCAGTGAAGAGACCGTAAGGACAGATACGCAGTATTTT
>NA|TRBJ1-1|NA|TRBV28|13
CASSLAGGTEAFF
TGTGCCAGCAGTTTGGCCGGGGGCACTGAAGCTTTCTTT
>NA|TRBJ1-5|NA|TRBV6-5|15
CATNPGHNPLGPQHF
TGTGCCACTAATCCGGGACATAATCCCCTTGGGCCCCAGCATTTT
>NA|TRBJ1-1|NA|TRBV19|13
CASTPIGVTEAFF
TGTGCCAGTACTCCAATTGGGGTAACTGAAGCTTTCTTT
>NA|TRBJ2-1|NA|TRBV5-6|12
CASSLEDNEQFF
TGTGCCAGCAGCTTAGAGGACAATGAGCAGTTCTTC
>NA|TRBJ2-1|TRBD1|TRBV30|13
CAWSVQGAGEQFF
TGTGCCTGGAGTGTCCAGGGGGCGGGTGAGCAGTTCTTC
>few|TRBJ2-3|NA|TRBV7-9|11
CASSLLDTQYF
TGTGCCAGCAGCTTATTAGATACGCAGTATTTT
>NA|TRBJ1-4|TRBD1|TRBV19|17
CASSTRTGKIPSAELFF
TGTGCCAGTAGTACCCGGACAGGAAAGATACCGTCGGCGGAACTGTTTTTT
>NA|TRBJ2-1|NA|TRBV9|13
CASSPGSGNEQFF
TGTGCCAGCAGCCCCGGGTCGGGGAATGAGCAGTTCTTC
>NA|TRBJ2-2|NA|TRBV9|19
CASSVATVGWTLASGELFF
TGTGCCAGCAGCGTAGCTACGGTTGGATGGACCCTGGCCTCCGGGGAGCTGTTTTTT
>NA|TRBJ2-5|NA|TRBV9|14
CASSVDGVGETQYF
TGTGCCAGCAGCGTAGATGGGGTTGGAGAGACCCAGTACTTC
>once|TRBJ2-1|NA|TRBV7-3|15
CASSLSRAPEHEQFF
TGTGCCAGCAGCTTAAGCCGAGCTCCTGAGCATGAGCAGTTCTTC
>medium-sized|TRBJ2-1|TRBD1|TRBV9|15
CASSRRQGVYNEQFF
TGTGCCAGCAGCCGAAGACAGGGCGTCTACAATGAGCAGTTCTTC
>NA|TRBJ1-3|NA|TRBV25-1|14
CASSGGVLRNTIYF
TGTGCCAGCAGTGGCGGGGTTCTTAGGAACACCATATATTTT
>NA|TRBJ2-3|TRBD2|TRBV6-1|15
CASQAPGRRADTQYF
TGTGCCAGCCAGGCACCCGGGAGGAGGGCAGATACGCAGTATTTT
>NA|TRBJ1-2|NA|TRBV4-2|16
CASSPLDFDSSYGYTF
TGTGCCAGCAGCCCCCTCGATTTTGATAGCAGCTATGGCTACACCTTC
>NA|TRBJ1-2|NA|TRBV6-5|12
CASSYAGGDYTF
TGTGCCAGCAGTTACGCGGGAGGCGACTACACCTTC
>NA|TRBJ1-4|NA|TRBV6-6|14
CASSPGTDNEKLFF
TGTGCCAGCAGCCCTGGGACCGATAATGAAAAACTGTTTTTT
>NA|TRBJ2-7|TRBD1|TRBV6-5|15
CASSHQGVGIYEQYF
TGTGCCAGCAGCCACCAGGGGGTGGGAATATACGAGCAGTACTTC
>once|TRBJ1-4|NA|TRBV2|14
CASSGGAGAEKLFF
TGTGCCAGCAGTGGGGGGGCCGGGGCTGAAAAACTGTTTTTT
>NA|TRBJ1-3|NA|TRBV4-1|16
CASSQLGTGAGNTIYF
TGCGCCAGCAGCCAACTCGGGACCGGCGCTGGAAACACCATATATTTT
>few|TRBJ1-5|NA|TRBV7-2|15
CASSLYRVGNQPQHF
TGTGCCAGCAGCTTATACCGGGTAGGAAATCAGCCCCAGCATTTT
>once|TRBJ1-2|NA|TRBV15|13
CATSSREYYGYTF
TGTGCCACCAGCAGTCGAGAATACTATGGCTACACCTTC
>NA|TRBJ2-1|NA|TRBV6-5|11
CASSYFNEQFF
TGTGCCAGCAGTTATTTCAATGAGCAGTTCTTC
>NA|TRBJ1-5|TRBD1|TRBV28|15
CASSPTGGPNQPQHF
TGTGCCAGCAGCCCGACAGGGGGCCCCAATCAGCCCCAGCATTTT
>NA|TRBJ2-1|TRBD2|TRBV6-5|14
CASSYLSGNSEQFF
TGTGCCAGCAGTTACCTAAGCGGGAATAGTGAGCAGTTCTTC
>NA|TRBJ2-7|NA|TRBV28|12
CASSRDWDEQYF
TGTGCCAGCAGCCGGGACTGGGACGAGCAGTACTTC
>NA|TRBJ2-7|NA|TRBV7-8|16
CASSTKRGDRGDEQYF
TGTGCCAGCAGCACAAAGCGGGGGGACAGGGGCGACGAGCAGTACTTC
>NA|TRBJ2-3|NA|TRBV9|14
CASSVNQRTDTQYF
TGTGCCAGCAGCGTAAATCAGCGCACAGATACGCAGTATTTT
>NA|TRBJ2-1|TRBD2|TRBV11-3|15
CASSRRTSGHNEQFF
TGTGCCAGCAGCCGCCGGACTAGCGGACACAATGAGCAGTTCTTC
>NA|TRBJ1-2|NA|TRBV4-3|14
CASSQRGAAYGYTF
TGCGCCAGCAGCCAAAGGGGGGCGGCCTATGGCTACACCTTC
>NA|TRBJ1-1|NA|TRBV6-5|14
CASQVYFPNTEAFF
TGTGCCAGTCAGGTTTACTTTCCTAACACTGAAGCTTTCTTT
>NA|TRBJ1-2|NA|TRBV7-9|13
CASSLVLNYGYTF
TGTGCCAGCAGCTTAGTTCTTAACTATGGCTACACCTTC
>NA|TRBJ1-5|NA|TRBV27|15
CASRQGTYSNQPQHF
TGTGCCAGCAGGCAGGGTACCTATAGCAATCAGCCCCAGCATTTT